A single T cell receptor beta chain is shown here with its context. The target antigen is unknown. This sample was taken from a study of cytomegalovirus exposure and HLA in healthy donors. Overall study findings and caveats: Overall, around 150 TCR beta chains were annotated as cytomegalovirus-associated.

Here immunoSEQ multiplex PCR was the method, and the copy in TCRdb shows in-frame clones only, minus some. Of some 250,000 clones listed, 85% to 90% are singletons. Sequenced sample: PBMCs. The sequence was obtained from a woman under 30 in good health and CMV-seronegative.

CDR3 sequence: CASRPVQGANYEQYF. DNA of the CDR3: TGTGCCAGCAGGCCAGTACAGGGGGCAAACTACGAGCAGTACTTC. This sequence joins TRBV27 and TRBJ2-7; 9 nucleotides match TRBD1. Unmatched junction bases numbered 9, after V lost 6 bases and J lost 3 bases. Germline V gives CDR1 MNHEY, CDR2 SMNVEV (reference sequence). This CDR3 has 15 amino acids.